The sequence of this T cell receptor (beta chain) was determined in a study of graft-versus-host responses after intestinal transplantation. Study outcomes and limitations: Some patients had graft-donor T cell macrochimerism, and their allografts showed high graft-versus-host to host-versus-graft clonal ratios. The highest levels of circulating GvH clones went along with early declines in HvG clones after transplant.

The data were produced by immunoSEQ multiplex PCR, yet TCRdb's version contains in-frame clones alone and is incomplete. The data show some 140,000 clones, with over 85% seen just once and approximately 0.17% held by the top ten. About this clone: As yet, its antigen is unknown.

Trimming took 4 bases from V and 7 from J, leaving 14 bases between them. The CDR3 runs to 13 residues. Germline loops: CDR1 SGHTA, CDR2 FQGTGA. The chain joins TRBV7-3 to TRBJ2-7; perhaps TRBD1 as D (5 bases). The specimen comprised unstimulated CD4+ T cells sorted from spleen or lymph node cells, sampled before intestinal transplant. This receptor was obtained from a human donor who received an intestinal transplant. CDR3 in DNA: TGTGCCAGCAGCTCAGGACATCTTAGGGAGCAGTACTTC. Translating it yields CASSSGHLREQYF.